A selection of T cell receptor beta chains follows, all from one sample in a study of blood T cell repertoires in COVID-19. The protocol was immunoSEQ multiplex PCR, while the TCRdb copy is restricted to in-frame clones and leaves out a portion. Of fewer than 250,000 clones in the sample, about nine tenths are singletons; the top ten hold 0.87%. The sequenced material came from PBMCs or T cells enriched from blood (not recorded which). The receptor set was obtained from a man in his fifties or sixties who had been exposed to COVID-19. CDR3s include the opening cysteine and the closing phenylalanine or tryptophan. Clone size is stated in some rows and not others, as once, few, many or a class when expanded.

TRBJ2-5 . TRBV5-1 CASSFGVGSYQETQYF
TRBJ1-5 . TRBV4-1 CASSRPFEGSSNQPQHF
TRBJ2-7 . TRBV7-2 CASSGRVGAGEQYF
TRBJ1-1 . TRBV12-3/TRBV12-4 CASSPTGDTEAFF
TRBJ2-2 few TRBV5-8 CASSLLVHTGELFF
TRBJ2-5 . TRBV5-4 CASSLQGAEWETQYF
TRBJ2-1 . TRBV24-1 CATSDLTDRAYNEQFF
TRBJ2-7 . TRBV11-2 CASSVTGRYEQYF
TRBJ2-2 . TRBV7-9 CASSPRDRENTGELFF
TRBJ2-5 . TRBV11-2 CASSRQRQETQYF
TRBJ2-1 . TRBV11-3 CASSRRPDRDNEQFF
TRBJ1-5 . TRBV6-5 CASRGREPSNQPQHF
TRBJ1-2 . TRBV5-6 CASSLRHLFYGYTF
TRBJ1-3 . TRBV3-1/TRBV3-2 CASSRIQGVAGNTIYF
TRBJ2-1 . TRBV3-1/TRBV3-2 CASSQFPGEQFF
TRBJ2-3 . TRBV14 CASSPSSHTQYF
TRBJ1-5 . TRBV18 CASSLTGDQPQHF
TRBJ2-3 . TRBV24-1 CATSDSRTSGDTQYF
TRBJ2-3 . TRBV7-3 CASSSGQGAFGDTQYF
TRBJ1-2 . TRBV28 CASRSGTGPYGYTF
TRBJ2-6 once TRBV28 CASSFRVGLGVVDLGANVLTF
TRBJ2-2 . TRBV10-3 CAISDKGGPAGELFF
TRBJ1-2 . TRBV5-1 CASSLTGPLYGYTF
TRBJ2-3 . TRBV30 CAGLLAGADTQYF
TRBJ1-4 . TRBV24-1 CATARGAEEKLFF
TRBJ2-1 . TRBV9 CASSARLTRDILYNEQFF
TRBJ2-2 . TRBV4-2 CASSASATNTGELFF
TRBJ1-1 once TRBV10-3 CAIRDNRGRLSEAFF
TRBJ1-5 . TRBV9 CASSRVTGQPQHF
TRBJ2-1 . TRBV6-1 CASSEFRGGGLAGAYNEQFF
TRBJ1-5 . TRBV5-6 CASSFKDLWGDQPQHF
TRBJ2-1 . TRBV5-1 CASSPDRYNEQFF